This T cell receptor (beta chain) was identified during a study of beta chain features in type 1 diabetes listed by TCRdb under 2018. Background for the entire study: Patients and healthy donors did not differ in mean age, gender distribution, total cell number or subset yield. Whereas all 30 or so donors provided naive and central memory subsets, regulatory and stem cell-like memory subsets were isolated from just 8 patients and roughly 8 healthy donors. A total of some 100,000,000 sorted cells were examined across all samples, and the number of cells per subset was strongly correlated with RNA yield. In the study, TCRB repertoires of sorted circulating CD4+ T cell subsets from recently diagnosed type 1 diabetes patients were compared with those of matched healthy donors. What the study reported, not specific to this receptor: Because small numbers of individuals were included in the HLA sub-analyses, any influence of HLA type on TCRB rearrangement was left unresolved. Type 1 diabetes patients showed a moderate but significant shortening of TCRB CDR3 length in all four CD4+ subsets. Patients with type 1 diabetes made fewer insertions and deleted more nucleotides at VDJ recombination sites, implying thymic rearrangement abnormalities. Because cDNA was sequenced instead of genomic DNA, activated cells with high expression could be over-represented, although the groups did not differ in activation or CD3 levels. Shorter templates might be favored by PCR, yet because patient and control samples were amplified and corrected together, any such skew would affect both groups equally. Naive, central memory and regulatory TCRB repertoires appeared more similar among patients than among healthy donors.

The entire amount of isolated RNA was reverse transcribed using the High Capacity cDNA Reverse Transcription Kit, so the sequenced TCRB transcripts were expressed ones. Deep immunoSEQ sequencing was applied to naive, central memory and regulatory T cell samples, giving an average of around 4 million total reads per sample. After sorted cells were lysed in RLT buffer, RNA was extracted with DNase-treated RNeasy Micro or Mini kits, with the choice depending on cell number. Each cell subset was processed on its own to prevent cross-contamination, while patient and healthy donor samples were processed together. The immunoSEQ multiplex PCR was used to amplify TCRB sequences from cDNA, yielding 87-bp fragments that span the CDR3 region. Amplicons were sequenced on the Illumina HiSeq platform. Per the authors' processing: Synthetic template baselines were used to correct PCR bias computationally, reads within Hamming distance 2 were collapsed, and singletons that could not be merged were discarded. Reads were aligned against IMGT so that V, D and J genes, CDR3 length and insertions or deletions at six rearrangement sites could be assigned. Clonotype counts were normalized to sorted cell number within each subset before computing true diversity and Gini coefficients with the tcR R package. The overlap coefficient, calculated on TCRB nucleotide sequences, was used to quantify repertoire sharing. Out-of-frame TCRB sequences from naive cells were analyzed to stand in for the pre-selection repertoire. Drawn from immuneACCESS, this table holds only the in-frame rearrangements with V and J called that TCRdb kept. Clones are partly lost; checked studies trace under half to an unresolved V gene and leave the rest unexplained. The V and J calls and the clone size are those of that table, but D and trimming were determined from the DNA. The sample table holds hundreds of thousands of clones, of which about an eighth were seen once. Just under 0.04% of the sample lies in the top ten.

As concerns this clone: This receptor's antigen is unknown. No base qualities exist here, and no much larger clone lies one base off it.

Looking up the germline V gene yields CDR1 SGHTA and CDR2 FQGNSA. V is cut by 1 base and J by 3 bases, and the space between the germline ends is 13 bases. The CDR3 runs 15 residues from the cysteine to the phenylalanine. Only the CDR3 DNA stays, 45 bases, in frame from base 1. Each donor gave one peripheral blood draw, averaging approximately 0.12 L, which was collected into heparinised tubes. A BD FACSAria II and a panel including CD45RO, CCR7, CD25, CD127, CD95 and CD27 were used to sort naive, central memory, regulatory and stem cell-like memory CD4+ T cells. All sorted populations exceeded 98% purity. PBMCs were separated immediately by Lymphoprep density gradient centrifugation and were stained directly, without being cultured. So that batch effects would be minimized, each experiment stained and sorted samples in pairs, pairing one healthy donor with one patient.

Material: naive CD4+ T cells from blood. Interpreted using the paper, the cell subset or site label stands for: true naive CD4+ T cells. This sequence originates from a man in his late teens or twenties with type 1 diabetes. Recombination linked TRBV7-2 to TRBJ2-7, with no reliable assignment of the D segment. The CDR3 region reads CASSLDPDLHYEQYF. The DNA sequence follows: TGTGCCAGCAGCTTAGACCCCGACTTGCACTACGAGCAGTACTTC.